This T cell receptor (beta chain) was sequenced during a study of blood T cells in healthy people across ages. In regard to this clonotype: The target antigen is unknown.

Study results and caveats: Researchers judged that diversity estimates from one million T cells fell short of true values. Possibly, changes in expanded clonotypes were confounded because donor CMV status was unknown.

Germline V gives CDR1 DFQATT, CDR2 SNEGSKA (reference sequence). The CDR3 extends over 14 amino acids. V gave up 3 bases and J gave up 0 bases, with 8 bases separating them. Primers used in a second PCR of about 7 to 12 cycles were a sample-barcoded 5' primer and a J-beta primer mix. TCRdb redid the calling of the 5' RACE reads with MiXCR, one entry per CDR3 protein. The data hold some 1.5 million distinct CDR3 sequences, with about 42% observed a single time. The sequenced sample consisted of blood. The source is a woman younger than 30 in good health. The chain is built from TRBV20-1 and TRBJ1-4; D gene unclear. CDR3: CSARSPATNEKLFF. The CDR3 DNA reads TGCAGTGCTAGGTCCCCGGCAACTAATGAAAAACTGTTTTTT.